This T cell receptor (beta chain) is drawn from a study of cytomegalovirus exposure and HLA in healthy donors. Study conclusions and caveats: A missense variant in DCLRE1C was later tied to TCR beta V- and J-gene trimming. Most observed TCR sequences were rare, whereas some public TCRs were detected in many donors. Investigators reported 150 to 200 TCR beta chains as tied to cytomegalovirus. The authors considered a cluster of highly shared sequence variants likely to be a sequencing artifact.

The CDR3 consists of 13 residues. V dropped 1 base and J dropped 8 bases, with 6 bases sitting between them. CDR1 and CDR2 from the germline V gene are MNHEY and SVGAGI. The PCR used 60 Vbeta and 13 Jbeta primers. Here immunoSEQ multiplex PCR was the method, and the copy in TCRdb shows in-frame clones only, minus some. The table shows over 120,000 clones, with 70% to 85% occurring only once. In the case of this clone: Its antigen is undetermined.

The chain couples TRBV6-5 to TRBJ1-6; D is unresolved. This receptor was obtained from a woman between 55 and 75 years old in good health and CMV-seropositive. Input material: PBMCs. CDR3: CASSYFGDSPLHF. DNA for the CDR3: TGTGCCAGCAGTTACTTCGGGGATTCACCCCTCCACTTT.